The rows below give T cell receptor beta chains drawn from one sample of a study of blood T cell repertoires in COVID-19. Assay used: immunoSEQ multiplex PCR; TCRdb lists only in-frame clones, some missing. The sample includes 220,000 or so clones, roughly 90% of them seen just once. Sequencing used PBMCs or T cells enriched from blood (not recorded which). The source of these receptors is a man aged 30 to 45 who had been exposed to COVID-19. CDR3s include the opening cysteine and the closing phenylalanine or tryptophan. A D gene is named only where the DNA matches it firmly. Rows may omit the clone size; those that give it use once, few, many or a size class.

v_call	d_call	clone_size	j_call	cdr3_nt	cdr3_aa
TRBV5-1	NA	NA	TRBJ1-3	TGCGCCAGCAGCTTGGATAGTACAGGGTCAGGAAACACCATATATTTT	CASSLDSTGSGNTIYF
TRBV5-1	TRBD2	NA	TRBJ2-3	TGCGCCAGCAGCTTCGCGGGGGGCCGAGGAGATACGCAGTATTTT	CASSFAGGRGDTQYF
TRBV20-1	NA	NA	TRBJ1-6	TGCAGTGCTAGTATGGGTGACAGCCACTCCTATAATTCACCCCTCCACTTT	CSASMGDSHSYNSPLHF
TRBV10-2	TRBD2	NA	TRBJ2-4	TGCGCCAGCAGTGAGTGGGCGCCGCCGGGGGGCATTCAGTACTTC	CASSEWAPPGGIQYF
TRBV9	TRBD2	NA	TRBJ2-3	TGTGCCAGCAGCGTAAGCCCTCTAGCGGGGGGCAACACAGATACGCAGTATTTT	CASSVSPLAGGNTDTQYF
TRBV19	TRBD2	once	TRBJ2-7	TGTGCCAGTAGTCGGGCTAGCGGGGGGATCTACGAGCAGTACTTC	CASSRASGGIYEQYF
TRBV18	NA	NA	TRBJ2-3	TGTGCCAGCTCACCTGCTGGCGGGGTTACAGATACGCAGTATTTT	CASSPAGGVTDTQYF
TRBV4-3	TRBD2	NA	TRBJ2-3	TGCGCCAGCAGCCAATCGACGCGGGGGGGTAGTACAGATACGCAGTATTTT	CASSQSTRGGSTDTQYF
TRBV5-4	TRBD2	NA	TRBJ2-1	TGTGCCAGCAGCTGGTCTCGGGGACTAGACTACTACAATGAGCAGTTCTTC	CASSWSRGLDYYNEQFF
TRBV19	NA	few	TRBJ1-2	TGTGCCAGTAGTATGGAGACAGACCTCTATGGCTACACCTTC	CASSMETDLYGYTF
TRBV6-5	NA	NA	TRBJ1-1	TGTGCCAGCAGTCGGGGGGACTATGCTTTCTTT	CASSRGDYAFF
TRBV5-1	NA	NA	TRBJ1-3	TGCGCCAGCAGCCCCCCGGGGTCGAGCGACACCATATATTTT	CASSPPGSSDTIYF
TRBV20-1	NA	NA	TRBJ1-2	TGCAGTGCTAGTAGCGGCGGCTACACCTTC	CSASSGGYTF
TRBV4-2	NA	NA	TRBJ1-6	TGTGCCAGCAGCACCCGCGGGGGCAGGTATTCACCCCTCCACTTT	CASSTRGGRYSPLHF
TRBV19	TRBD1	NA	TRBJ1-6	TGTGCCAGTAGTAGCCGGACAGGGGGCAATTCACCCCTCCACTTT	CASSSRTGGNSPLHF
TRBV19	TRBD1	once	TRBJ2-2	TGTGCCAGTAGTGGGGGACAGGGTAATACCGGGGAGCTGTTTTTT	CASSGGQGNTGELFF
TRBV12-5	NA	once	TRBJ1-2	TGTGCTAGTGGTTTAGCCCCGGGGGGGGACAATGGCTACACCTTC	CASGLAPGGDNGYTF